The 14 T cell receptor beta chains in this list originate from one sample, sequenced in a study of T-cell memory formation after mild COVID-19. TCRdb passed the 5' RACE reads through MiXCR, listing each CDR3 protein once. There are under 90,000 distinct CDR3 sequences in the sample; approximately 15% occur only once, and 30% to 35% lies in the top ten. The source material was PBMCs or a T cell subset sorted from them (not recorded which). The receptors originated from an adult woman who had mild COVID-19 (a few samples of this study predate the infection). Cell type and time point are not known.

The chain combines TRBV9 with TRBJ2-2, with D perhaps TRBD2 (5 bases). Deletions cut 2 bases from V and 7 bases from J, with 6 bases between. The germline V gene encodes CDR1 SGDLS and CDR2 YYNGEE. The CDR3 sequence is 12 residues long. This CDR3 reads CASSVRDGELFF. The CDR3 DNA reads TGTGCCAGCAGCGTTCGGGACGGGGAGCTGTTTTTT.

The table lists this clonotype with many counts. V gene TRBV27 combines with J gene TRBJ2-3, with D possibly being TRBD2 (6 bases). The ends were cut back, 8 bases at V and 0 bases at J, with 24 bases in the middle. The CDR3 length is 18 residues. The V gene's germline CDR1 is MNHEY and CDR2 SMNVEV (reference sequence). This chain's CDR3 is CASGAGQVVTPSTDTQYF. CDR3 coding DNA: TGTGCCAGCGGGGCGGGGCAGGTCGTTACCCCTAGCACAGATACGCAGTATTTT.

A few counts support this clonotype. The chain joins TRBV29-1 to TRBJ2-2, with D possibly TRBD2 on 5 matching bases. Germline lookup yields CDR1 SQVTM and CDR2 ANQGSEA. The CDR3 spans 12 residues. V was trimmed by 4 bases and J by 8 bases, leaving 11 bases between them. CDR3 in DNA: TGCAGCGTTGTTTTGGACTGGGGGGAGCTGTTTTTT. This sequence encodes CSVVLDWGELFF.

This CDR3 is CASGDRASYEQYF. The CDR3 nucleotides read TGTGCCAGCGGGGACAGGGCCTCCTACGAGCAGTACTTC. The rearrangement joins TRBV12-3 or TRBV12-4 to TRBJ2-7, with 9 bases that match TRBD1. This CDR3 comprises 13 residues. Trimming removed 8 bases from V and 0 bases from J; junction bases left unmatched: 2.

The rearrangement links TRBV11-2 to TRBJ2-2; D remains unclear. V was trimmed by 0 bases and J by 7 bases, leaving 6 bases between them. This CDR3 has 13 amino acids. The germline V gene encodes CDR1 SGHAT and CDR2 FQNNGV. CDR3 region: CASSLEMGGELFF. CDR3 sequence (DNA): TGTGCCAGCAGCTTAGAAATGGGCGGGGAGCTGTTTTTT.

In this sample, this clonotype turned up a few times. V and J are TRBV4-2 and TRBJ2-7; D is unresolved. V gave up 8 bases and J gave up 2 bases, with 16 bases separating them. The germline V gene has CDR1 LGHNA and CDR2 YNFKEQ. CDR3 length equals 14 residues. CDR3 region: CASGSEPGPYEQYF. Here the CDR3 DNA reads TGTGCCAGCGGCTCGGAGCCTGGCCCCTACGAGCAGTACTTC.

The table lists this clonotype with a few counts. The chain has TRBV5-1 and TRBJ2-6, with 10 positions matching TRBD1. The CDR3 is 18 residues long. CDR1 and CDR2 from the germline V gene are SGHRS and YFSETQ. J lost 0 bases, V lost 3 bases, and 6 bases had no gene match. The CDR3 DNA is TGCGCCAGCAGCTCCGGGACAGGGGATAGCTCTGGGGCCAACGTCCTGACTTTC. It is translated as CASSSGTGDSSGANVLTF.

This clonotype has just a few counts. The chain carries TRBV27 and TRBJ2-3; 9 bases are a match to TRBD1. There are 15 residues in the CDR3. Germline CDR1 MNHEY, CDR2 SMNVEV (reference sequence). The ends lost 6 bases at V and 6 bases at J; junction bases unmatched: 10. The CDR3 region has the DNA TGTGCCAGCAGGTACCTGGGACAGGGCGAGGATACGCAGTATTTT. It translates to CASRYLGQGEDTQYF.

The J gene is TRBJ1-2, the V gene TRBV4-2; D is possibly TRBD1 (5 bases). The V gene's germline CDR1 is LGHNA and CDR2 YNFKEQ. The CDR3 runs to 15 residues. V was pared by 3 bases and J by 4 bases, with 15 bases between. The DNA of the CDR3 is TGTGCCAGCAGCCAGGGGTTTGGGGGACTCTATGGCTACACCTTC. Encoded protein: CASSQGFGGLYGYTF.

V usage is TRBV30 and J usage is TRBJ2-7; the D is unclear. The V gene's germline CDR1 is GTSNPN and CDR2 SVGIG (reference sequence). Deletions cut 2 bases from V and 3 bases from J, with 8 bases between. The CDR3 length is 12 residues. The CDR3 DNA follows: TGTGCCTGGAGTAACAGCCACTACGAGCAGTACTTC. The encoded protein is CAWSNSHYEQYF.

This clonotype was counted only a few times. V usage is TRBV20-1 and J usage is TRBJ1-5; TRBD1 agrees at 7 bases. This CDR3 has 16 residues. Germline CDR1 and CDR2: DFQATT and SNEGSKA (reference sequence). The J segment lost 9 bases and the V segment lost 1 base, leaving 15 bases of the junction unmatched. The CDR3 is CSARGRLRQGFSPQHF. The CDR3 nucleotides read TGCAGTGCTAGAGGACGCTTGCGACAGGGTTTTTCGCCCCAGCATTTT.

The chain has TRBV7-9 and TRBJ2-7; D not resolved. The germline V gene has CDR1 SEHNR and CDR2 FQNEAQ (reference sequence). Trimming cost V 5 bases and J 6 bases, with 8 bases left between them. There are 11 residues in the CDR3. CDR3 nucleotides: TGTGCCAGCAGCCAGAGGAGCGAGCAGTACTTC. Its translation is CASSQRSEQYF.

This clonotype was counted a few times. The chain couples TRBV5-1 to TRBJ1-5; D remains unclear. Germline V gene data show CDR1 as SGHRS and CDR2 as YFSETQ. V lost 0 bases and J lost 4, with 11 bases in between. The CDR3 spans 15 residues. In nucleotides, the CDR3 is TGCGCCAGCAGCTTGGACCCCGGCCCAAATCAGCCCCAGCATTTT. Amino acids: CASSLDPGPNQPQHF.

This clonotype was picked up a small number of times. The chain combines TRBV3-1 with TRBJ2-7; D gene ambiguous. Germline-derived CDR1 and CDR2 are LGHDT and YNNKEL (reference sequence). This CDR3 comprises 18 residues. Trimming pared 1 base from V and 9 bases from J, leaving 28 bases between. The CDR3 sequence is CASSQVPPWRTDSLGQYF. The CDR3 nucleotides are TGTGCCAGCAGCCAAGTACCTCCTTGGCGGACGGATTCTTTAGGGCAGTACTTC.